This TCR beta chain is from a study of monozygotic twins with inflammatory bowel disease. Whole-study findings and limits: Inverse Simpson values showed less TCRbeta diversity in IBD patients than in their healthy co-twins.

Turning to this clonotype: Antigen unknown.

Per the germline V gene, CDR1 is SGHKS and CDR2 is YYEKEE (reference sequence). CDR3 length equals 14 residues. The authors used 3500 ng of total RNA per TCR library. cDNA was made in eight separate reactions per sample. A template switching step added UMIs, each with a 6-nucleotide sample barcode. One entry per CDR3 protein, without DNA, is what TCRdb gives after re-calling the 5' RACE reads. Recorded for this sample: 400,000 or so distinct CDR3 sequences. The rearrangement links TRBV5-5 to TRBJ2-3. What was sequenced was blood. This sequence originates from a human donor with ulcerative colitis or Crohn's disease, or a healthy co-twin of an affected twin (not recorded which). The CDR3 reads CASSLPHFTDTQYF.